Below, 10 T cell receptor beta chains from the same sample are listed, as sequenced in a study of cytomegalovirus exposure and HLA in healthy donors. In the PCR, 60 Vbeta and 13 Jbeta primers were used. Sequencing was performed with immunoSEQ multiplex PCR; in TCRdb, only in-frame clones are kept and a portion is missing. Of 130,000 to 150,000 clones listed, 80% to 90% are singletons. Source material: PBMCs. The receptors shown here come from a middle-aged woman in good health and CMV-seropositive.

This clone was observed a few times. The CDR3 DNA is TGTGCCAGCAGTGCGGTAGGGGGCTCCTACAATGAGCAGTTCTTC. Translation: CASSAVGGSYNEQFF. The gene calls are TRBV6-1 and TRBJ2-1; maybe TRBD1 (6 bases). The germline CDR1 and CDR2 sequences are MNHNS and SASEGT. CDR3 length: 15 amino acids. V was pared by 4 bases and J by 0 bases, with 10 bases between.

The chain couples TRBV10-3 to TRBJ2-7, with 8 bases matching TRBD1. Germline V lookup: CDR1 ENHRY, CDR2 SYGVKD. The CDR3 totals 17 residues. The junction had 14 bases not matched to a gene; V was cut back by 2 bases and J by 5 bases. The CDR3 nucleotides are TGTGCCATCAGTGAGGGCCCTGGGGCAGGGGGCGCGGACGAGCAGTACTTC. Encoded protein: CAISEGPGAGGADEQYF.

The rearrangement uses TRBV30 and TRBJ1-2; a weak D match, TRBD1 (6 bases). This CDR3 is built from 12 residues. CDR1 is GTSNPN, CDR2 SVGIG, per germline (reference sequence). Trimming left V 5 bases short and J 2 bases short, with 9 bases between. CDR3 in amino acids: CAWATGNYGYTF. Written as DNA, the CDR3 is TGTGCCTGGGCAACAGGGAACTATGGCTACACCTTC.

This chain links TRBV5-1 with TRBJ2-7; 10 bases fit TRBD1. The CDR3 is 14 residues long. Trimming at V came to 4 bases and at J to 3 bases, leaving 4 bases not matched to a gene. CDR1 SGHRS and CDR2 YFSETQ come from the germline V gene. In DNA, the CDR3 is TGCGCCAGCAGCATGGGACAGGGGAGCTACGAGCAGTACTTC. This encodes CASSMGQGSYEQYF. The whole variable domain, filled in from reference TRBV5-1 and TRBJ2-7, reads KAGVTQTPRYLIKTRGQQVTLSCSPISGHRSVSWYQQTPGQGLQFLFEYFSETQRNKGNFPGRFSGRQFSNSRSEMNVSTLELGDSALYLCASSMGQGSYEQYFGPGTRLTVT.

This rearrangement joins TRBV11-2 to TRBJ2-7; D is unresolved. CDR3 length equals 14 residues. Trimming left V 5 bases short and J 3 bases short, with 14 bases between. Germline V CDR1 and CDR2: SGHAT, FQNNGV. CDR3 sequence (DNA): TGTGCCAGCAGCAGTAACGACAAGTACTACGAGCAGTACTTC. It yields the protein CASSSNDKYYEQYF.

This rearrangement joins TRBV27 to TRBJ2-1, with 7 bases aligning to TRBD2. With V trimmed by 6 bases and J by 8 bases, 13 bases remained unmatched. Germline values: CDR1 MNHEY, CDR2 SMNVEV (reference sequence). The CDR3 extends over 15 amino acids. In nucleotides, the CDR3 is TGTGCCAGCAGCCACGGCGGGGGAGGGAGAGATGAGCAGTTCTTC. This gives the protein CASSHGGGGRDEQFF.

The chain combines TRBV6-5 with TRBJ1-3, with D hard to call. Germline CDR1 is MNHEY and CDR2 is SVGAGI. CDR3 length: 15 amino acids. V was cut by 5 bases and J by 8 bases, with 19 bases left in between. In nucleotides, the CDR3 is TGTGCCAGCAGTCCGACCAAATCCGGGGAATACACCATATATTTT. Its protein is CASSPTKSGEYTIYF.

V and J are TRBV28 and TRBJ2-1; TRBD1 matches 9 bases. The CDR3 spans 14 residues. The germline V gene encodes CDR1 MDHEN and CDR2 SYDVKM. The J segment lost 7 bases and the V segment lost 7 bases, leaving 8 bases of the junction unmatched. The CDR3 here is CASIEQGANNEQFF. The CDR3, as DNA: TGTGCCAGCATCGAACAGGGGGCGAATAATGAGCAGTTCTTC.

The J gene is TRBJ1-5, the V gene TRBV18; D is uncertain. Germline CDR1 reads KGHSH; CDR2 reads LQKENI. Between the trimmed V and J ends, which lost 4 bases and 8 bases, there was a span of 9 bases. The CDR3 is made up of 12 amino acids. The CDR3: CASSLPREPQHF. CDR3 bases: TGTGCCAGCTCACTCCCGAGGGAGCCCCAGCATTTT.

In DNA form, the CDR3 reads TGTGCCAGCATTCCTGGGGGGGACCATACGCAGTATTTT. Its translation is CASIPGGDHTQYF. The chain uses TRBV28 and TRBJ2-3; 7 bases are a match to TRBD2. Germline V gene sequence: CDR1 MDHEN, CDR2 SYDVKM. V shed 7 bases and J 7 bases; nucleotides not matched to a gene: 8. The length of the CDR3 is 13 residues.